The 23 T cell receptor beta chains reported below all come from one sample, sequenced in a study of cytomegalovirus exposure and HLA in healthy donors. This PCR relied on a set of 60 Vbeta primers and 13 Jbeta primers. Produced via immunoSEQ multiplex PCR; TCRdb's table is partial and in-frame only. The table lists roughly 180,000 clones, about 9% of them singletons. Material for sequencing was PBMCs. All receptors come from a woman in her twenties or thirties in good health and CMV-seropositive.

The chain links TRBV13 to TRBJ2-3; D unresolved. This CDR3 comprises 13 residues. The germline V and J ends were trimmed by 7 bases and 5 bases, with 13 bases remaining between them. Per germline, CDR1 PRHDT and CDR2 FYEKMQ (reference sequence). CDR3 DNA sequence: TGTGCCAGCACCCCGGCCCGGAGAGATACGCAGTATTTT. Its protein product is CASTPARRDTQYF.

This clone was detected only a few times. The chain carries TRBV4-1 and TRBJ2-1; 9 bases align to TRBD2. The CDR3 loop spans 16 amino acids. The V and J ends lost 1 base and 9 bases, in that order; junction bases with no gene match: 10. Germline loops: CDR1 MGHRA, CDR2 YSYEKL. The CDR3 DNA reads as TGCGCCAGCAGCCAAGTCGGCGGGAGGGGGTATAGTGAGCAGTTCTTC. Its translation is CASSQVGGRGYSEQFF.

This clone has only a few counts. V usage is TRBV7-3 and J usage is TRBJ2-2, with 10 bases identical to TRBD2. Germline assignment: CDR1 SGHTA and CDR2 FQGTGA. The CDR3 length is 17 residues. The junction had 10 bases not matched to a gene; V was cut back by 5 bases and J by 4 bases. Written as DNA, the CDR3 is TGTGCCAGCAGCCCGAGCGGGAGGGCCGGAAGCACCGGGGAGCTGTTTTTT. Amino acid sequence: CASSPSGRAGSTGELFF. Supplemented by reference TRBV7-3 and TRBJ2-2, the full variable domain reads GAGVSQTPSNKVTEKGKYVELRCDPISGHTALYWYRQSLGQGPEFLIYFQGTGAADDSGLPNDRFFAVRPEGSVSTLKIQRTERGDSAVYLCASSPSGRAGSTGELFFGEGSRLTVL.

The table lists this clone with a few counts. Other DNA sequences in this sample translate to the same CDR3. The CDR3: CASSEDRVNTEAFF. Here the CDR3 DNA reads TGTGCCAGCAGCGAGGACAGGGTGAACACTGAAGCTTTCTTT. J is TRBJ1-1 and V is TRBV6-1; TRBD1 aligns across 8 bases. The CDR3 loop spans 14 amino acids. CDR1 is MNHNS and CDR2 is SASEGT in the germline V gene. V lost 6 bases and J lost 0; bases outside the gene matches: 3.

The gene calls are TRBV19 and TRBJ2-1, with 14 bases aligning to TRBD2. V dropped 7 bases and J dropped 10; count of bases not matched to a gene: 6. Germline CDR1 LNHDA, CDR2 SQIVND (reference sequence). The CDR3 has 14 residues. CDR3 loop: CASTPRTSGGEQFF. For the CDR3, the DNA is TGTGCCAGTACCCCACGGACTAGCGGGGGGGAGCAGTTCTTC.

This clone was seen more than once but under ten times. This chain links TRBV6-5 with TRBJ1-1, with D possibly matching TRBD1 (5 bases). This CDR3 spans 14 amino acids. Trimming removed 5 bases from V and 4 bases from J, with 14 bases in between. Germline-derived CDR1 and CDR2 are MNHEY and SVGAGI. CDR3: CASSDSRAITEAFF. The CDR3 nucleotides are TGTGCCAGCAGTGACAGCCGGGCTATCACTGAAGCTTTCTTT.

DNA of the CDR3: TGTGCCTGGAGTGGTCTGGGAGGAGCCGGATCGCGGCATCCGGGGCGCTTCTCTGGAAACACCATATATTTT. Translation gives CAWSGLGGAGSRHPGRFSGNTIYF. The chain employs TRBV30 and TRBJ1-3; maybe TRBD1 (5 bases). Germline loops: CDR1 GTSNPN, CDR2 SVGIG (reference sequence). The CDR3 extends over 24 amino acids. V was shortened by 1 base and J by 0 bases, with 37 bases between the two germline ends.

The V call is TRBV15, the J call TRBJ2-7, with D perhaps TRBD2 (6 bases). CDR1 and CDR2 from the germline V gene are LNHNV and YYDKDF (reference sequence). This CDR3 comprises 14 residues. The V end was cut by 6 bases, the J end by 2 bases, with 14 bases between. The CDR3 is CATRNGGKTYEQYF. In DNA, the CDR3 is TGTGCCACCAGGAACGGAGGGAAAACCTACGAGCAGTACTTC.

This clone was detected a few times. The chain couples TRBV30 to TRBJ2-5; D remains unclear. With 2 bases removed from V and 2 bases from J, the gap between germline ends came to 12 bases. This CDR3 comprises 14 residues. Germline CDR1 GTSNPN, CDR2 SVGIG (reference sequence). CDR3 sequence reads: CAWSRVAFQETQYF. The DNA of the CDR3 is TGTGCCTGGAGTCGCGTAGCTTTTCAAGAGACCCAGTACTTC.

With respect to this clone: This CDR3 is missing its conserved last phenylalanine or tryptophan, likely due to a read error. The DNA is left out, because the CDR3 cannot be placed on it with certainty; the CDR3 is given as TCRdb lists it. The chain combines TRBV30 with TRBJ1-4; the DNA was not used to check the table's D call, TRBD1. From germline, CDR1 is GTSNPN and CDR2 SVGIG (reference sequence). The CDR3 has 14 amino acids, counting both end residues. CDR3 in amino acids: CAWSGDREVEKMFL.

This sequence joins TRBV19 and TRBJ1-2, with D hard to call. V lost 1 base, J lost 4 bases, and 10 bases lay in between. Per germline, CDR1 LNHDA and CDR2 SQIVND (reference sequence). This CDR3 spans 14 amino acids. The DNA of the CDR3 is TGTGCCAGTAGTATAGTTGGGAGGAGCTATGGCTACACCTTC. This encodes CASSIVGRSYGYTF.

This clone was observed a handful of times. The chain joins TRBV4-2 to TRBJ2-7; 8 bases match TRBD2. The V gene's germline CDR1 is LGHNA and CDR2 YNFKEQ. With V trimmed by 3 bases and J by 5 bases, 15 bases remained unmatched. The length of the CDR3 is 17 residues. CDR3 sequence: CASSQRATSGAGDEQYF. The CDR3 coding sequence is TGTGCCAGCAGCCAGAGGGCTACTAGCGGAGCGGGTGACGAGCAGTACTTC.

This clone was detected only a few times. This sequence joins TRBV5-1 and TRBJ1-2; TRBD1 is a possible D gene (6 bases). The CDR3 spans 13 residues. The V end was cut by 5 bases, the J end by 3 bases, with 11 bases between. In germline, CDR1 is SGHRS, CDR2 YFSETQ. Written as DNA, the CDR3 is TGCGCCAGCAGTTCGGACAGCTACTATGGCTACACCTTC. It codes for CASSSDSYYGYTF.

J is TRBJ2-1 and V is TRBV11-2; D remains ambiguous. V was pared by 2 bases and J by 4 bases, with 9 bases between. Germline lookup yields CDR1 SGHAT and CDR2 FQNNGV. The CDR3 has 14 residues. CDR3 sequence (DNA): TGTGCCAGCAGCTTAACGAGGCCTTACAATGAGCAGTTCTTC. This gives the protein CASSLTRPYNEQFF.

In nucleotides, the CDR3 is TGTGCCAGCAGTGCCTCGGGGAGAGAAAATCAGCCCCAGCATTTT. Its translation: CASSASGRENQPQHF. The J gene is TRBJ1-5, the V gene TRBV6-1; D not certain. The CDR3 has 15 amino acids. The germline gives CDR1 MNHNS, CDR2 SASEGT. Trimming removed 4 bases from V and 4 bases from J, with 14 bases in between.

This clone was found a few times. In nucleotides, the CDR3 is TGTGCCAGCAGCTTGGAAGGACTAGGGTGGAATGAGCAGTTCTTC. This sequence encodes CASSLEGLGWNEQFF. This chain connects TRBV5-6 to TRBJ2-1; 7 bases line up with TRBD2. The CDR3 loop spans 15 amino acids. J gave up 7 bases and V 0 bases, and 7 bases lay outside the gene matches. Per the germline V gene, CDR1 is SGHDT and CDR2 is YYEEEE.

This clone was recorded a few times. The J gene is TRBJ1-5, the V gene TRBV15; D uncertain. CDR3 length: 17 residues. Germline CDR1 is LNHNV and CDR2 is YYDKDF (reference sequence). V lost 4 bases to trimming and J lost 1 base, with 17 bases between them. CDR3: CATSIRPLGLSNQPQHF. CDR3 in DNA: TGTGCCACCAGCATCAGACCGCTAGGATTAAGCAATCAGCCCCAGCATTTT.

The chain couples TRBV7-9 to TRBJ2-1, with 9 bases identical to TRBD1. V lost 5 bases, J lost 1 base, and 12 bases stayed unmatched. This CDR3 has 18 amino acids. CDR1 SEHNR and CDR2 FQNEAQ come from the germline V gene (reference sequence). The CDR3 is CASSITNRGLLSYNEQFF. In DNA form, the CDR3 reads TGTGCCAGCAGCATCACAAACAGGGGGCTATTATCCTACAATGAGCAGTTCTTC.

A few counts support this clone. The rearrangement joins TRBV5-4 to TRBJ2-1; TRBD1 matches 11 bases. The CDR3 totals 20 residues. The germline CDR1 and CDR2 sequences are SGHNT and YYREEE (reference sequence). J gave up 0 bases and V 4 bases, and 15 bases lay outside the gene matches. The CDR3 DNA sequence: TGTGCCAGCAGCACGCCGGGACAGGGGGAGCGGGGGAGCTCCTACAATGAGCAGTTCTTC. It yields the protein CASSTPGQGERGSSYNEQFF.

This clone was detected only a few times. The V call is TRBV5-1, the J call TRBJ2-2, with D possibly being TRBD1 (5 bases). The V gene lost 0 bases and the J gene lost 4 bases, with 10 bases spanning the gap. The CDR3 has 15 amino acids. Germline V lookup: CDR1 SGHRS, CDR2 YFSETQ. The CDR3 region is CASSLGRVGTGELFF. The CDR3 nucleotides read TGCGCCAGCAGCTTGGGCAGGGTCGGCACCGGGGAGCTGTTTTTT.

V usage is TRBV5-6 and J usage is TRBJ2-1; tentative D call: TRBD2 (7 bases). The CDR3 is 16 residues long. The V end lost 0 bases, the J end lost 8 bases, and 18 bases lay between the germline ends. Per germline, CDR1 SGHDT and CDR2 YYEEEE. CDR3 nucleotide sequence: TGTGCCAGCAGCTTGGTGGGGGTCAGGGGAGGGTATGAGCAGTTCTTC. Translation gives CASSLVGVRGGYEQFF.

This clone was observed a few times. The genes are TRBV2 and TRBJ2-3; 10 bases match TRBD2. Trimming at V came to 3 bases and at J to 2 bases, leaving 5 bases not matched to a gene. The CDR3 has 16 amino acids. The germline CDR1 and CDR2 sequences are SNHLY and FYNNEI. The CDR3 coding sequence is TGTGCCAGCAGTGATAGGACTAGCGGTCCCACAGATACGCAGTATTTT. Amino acids: CASSDRTSGPTDTQYF.

This clone occurred a few times. CDR3 nucleotide sequence: TGTGCCAGCAGTTACTCCCCTACAGGGACGAAGGAGTACTTC. Its protein is CASSYSPTGTKEYF. The rearrangement links TRBV6-5 to TRBJ2-7; D perhaps matches TRBD1 (6 bases). With 0 bases removed from V and 11 bases from J, the gap between germline ends came to 17 bases. Germline values: CDR1 MNHEY, CDR2 SVGAGI. The CDR3 runs to 14 residues.